This is a list of T cell receptor beta chains from one sample in a study of T cell responses to AZD1222 COVID-19 vaccine. Produced via immunoSEQ multiplex PCR; TCRdb's table is partial and in-frame only. This table holds a few hundred thousand clones, over 90% found once. The sample consisted of peripheral blood, taken on day 0 of AZD1222 vaccination. The receptors come from an adult in good health. The conserved cysteine and the conserved F or W are not part of the CDR3 here. The order of the fields is V gene, J gene, CDR3 protein.

v_gene: TRBV2
j_gene: TRBJ2-7
CDR3aa: ASSDQGSPYEQY

v_gene: TRBV29-1
j_gene: TRBJ1-2
CDR3aa: SVGTLDGYT

v_gene: TRBV18
j_gene: TRBJ1-3
CDR3aa: ASSPREGPGNTIY

v_gene: TRBV6-5
j_gene: TRBJ1-1
CDR3aa: ASSSGAGGTEAF

v_gene: TRBV19
j_gene: TRBJ2-3
CDR3aa: ASSLGGTNTDTQY

v_gene: TRBV18
j_gene: TRBJ2-1
CDR3aa: ASSPGVLTYNEQF

v_gene: TRBV24-1
j_gene: TRBJ2-5
CDR3aa: ATSDTLGGGRGVETQY

v_gene: TRBV7-9
j_gene: TRBJ1-1
CDR3aa: ASSKRTENTEAF

v_gene: TRBV3-1/TRBV3-2
j_gene: TRBJ1-2
CDR3aa: ASSQGTGNYGYT

v_gene: TRBV6-5
j_gene: TRBJ1-6
CDR3aa: ASRQGSHSPLH

v_gene: TRBV3-1/TRBV3-2
j_gene: TRBJ1-2
CDR3aa: ASSQGRSGGYT

v_gene: TRBV5-5
j_gene: TRBJ1-6
CDR3aa: ASSTGTGYSPLH

v_gene: TRBV24-1
j_gene: TRBJ2-1
CDR3aa: ATSNQGRNEQF

v_gene: TRBV11-2
j_gene: TRBJ2-1
CDR3aa: ASSLVAGRASYNEQF

v_gene: TRBV5-4
j_gene: TRBJ2-1
CDR3aa: ASSLQGDNEQF

v_gene: TRBV7-8
j_gene: TRBJ2-2
CDR3aa: ASSPLRAGELF

v_gene: TRBV5-4
j_gene: TRBJ2-3
CDR3aa: ASSLTGQGYTDTQY

v_gene: TRBV2
j_gene: TRBJ1-4
CDR3aa: ASSVARRGATTNEKLF

v_gene: TRBV28
j_gene: TRBJ2-7
CDR3aa: ASSSTPSYEQY

v_gene: TRBV28
j_gene: TRBJ1-4
CDR3aa: ASRKGGSNEKLF

v_gene: TRBV5-6
j_gene: TRBJ2-5
CDR3aa: ASSSTLTPQETQY

v_gene: TRBV19
j_gene: TRBJ2-4
CDR3aa: ASGAGEGTRTKNIQY

v_gene: TRBV20-1
j_gene: TRBJ1-2
CDR3aa: SAPTGVGYT

v_gene: TRBV3-1/TRBV3-2
j_gene: TRBJ2-1
CDR3aa: ASSTNTGGKWNEQF

v_gene: TRBV7-2
j_gene: TRBJ2-7
CDR3aa: ASSLKRGSYEQY

v_gene: TRBV28
j_gene: TRBJ1-2
CDR3aa: ASSSAPGTAVNYGYT

v_gene: TRBV28
j_gene: TRBJ2-2
CDR3aa: ASSAHSNTGELF

v_gene: TRBV2
j_gene: TRBJ2-3
CDR3aa: ASTRWGTSDTDTQY

v_gene: TRBV6-2/TRBV6-3
j_gene: TRBJ2-7
CDR3aa: ASSQWTSGRNYEQY

v_gene: TRBV6-5
j_gene: TRBJ2-7
CDR3aa: ASSIPDPRDEQY

v_gene: TRBV27
j_gene: TRBJ2-5
CDR3aa: ASSPRTGRETQY

v_gene: TRBV2
j_gene: TRBJ1-1
CDR3aa: ASSASDRGATEAF

v_gene: TRBV27
j_gene: TRBJ1-5
CDR3aa: ASSPGQNNQPQH

v_gene: TRBV18
j_gene: TRBJ2-5
CDR3aa: ASSPLAGGPQETQY

v_gene: TRBV7-9
j_gene: TRBJ2-5
CDR3aa: ASSLKAQETQY

v_gene: TRBV6-6
j_gene: TRBJ1-6
CDR3aa: ASSTLGSDNSPLH

v_gene: TRBV28
j_gene: TRBJ2-7
CDR3aa: ASSSVVAGFNEQY

v_gene: TRBV3-1/TRBV3-2
j_gene: TRBJ2-1
CDR3aa: ASSHWSHKV

v_gene: TRBV7-2
j_gene: TRBJ1-2
CDR3aa: ASSRTGEDYGYT

v_gene: TRBV28
j_gene: TRBJ1-4
CDR3aa: ASSRDTLNEKLF

v_gene: TRBV5-1
j_gene: TRBJ2-7
CDR3aa: ASSPSGGSYEQY

v_gene: TRBV19
j_gene: TRBJ2-5
CDR3aa: ASKGKGWETQY

v_gene: TRBV19
j_gene: TRBJ2-1
CDR3aa: ASSISGVGTGRSDEQF

v_gene: TRBV28
j_gene: TRBJ1-2
CDR3aa: ASSWGQGGYGYT

v_gene: TRBV5-4
j_gene: TRBJ2-1
CDR3aa: ASSPGGDRVNEQF

v_gene: TRBV5-1
j_gene: TRBJ2-2
CDR3aa: ASSPGLAGTGELF

v_gene: TRBV5-6
j_gene: TRBJ2-7
CDR3aa: ASSLAGQGIYEQY

v_gene: TRBV28
j_gene: TRBJ1-4
CDR3aa: ASSLRRHNEKLF